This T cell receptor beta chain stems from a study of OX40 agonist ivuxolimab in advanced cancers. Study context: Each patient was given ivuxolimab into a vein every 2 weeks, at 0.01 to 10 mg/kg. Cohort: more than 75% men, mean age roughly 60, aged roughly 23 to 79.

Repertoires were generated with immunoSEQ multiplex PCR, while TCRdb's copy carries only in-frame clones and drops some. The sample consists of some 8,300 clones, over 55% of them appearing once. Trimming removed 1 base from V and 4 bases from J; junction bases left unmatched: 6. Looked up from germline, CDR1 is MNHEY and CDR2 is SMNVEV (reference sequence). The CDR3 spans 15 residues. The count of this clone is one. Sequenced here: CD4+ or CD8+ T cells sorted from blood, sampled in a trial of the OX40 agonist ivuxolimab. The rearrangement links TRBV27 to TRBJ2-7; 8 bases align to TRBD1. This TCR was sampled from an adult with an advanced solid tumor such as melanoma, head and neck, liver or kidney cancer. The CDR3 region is CASSLFPGGRYEQYF. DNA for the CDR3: TGTGCCAGCAGTTTATTCCCAGGGGGCAGGTACGAGCAGTACTTC.